The rows below give T cell receptor beta chains drawn from one sample of a study of early T cells in non-severe SARS-CoV-2 infection. MiXCR, run by TCRdb on the 5' RACE reads, gives a single entry per CDR3 protein. Here the sample spans more than 40,000 distinct CDR3 sequences, around 4.1% being singletons. The specimen sequenced was whole blood. The receptors were gathered from an adult who was a healthcare worker with PCR-confirmed SARS-CoV-2 infection or an uninfected control (not recorded which). The CDR3 runs from the conserved cysteine through the conserved F or W. The order of the fields is clone size, J gene, V gene, D gene, CDR3 length, CDR3 DNA, CDR3 protein. D genes are given only for firm matches. Rows may omit the clone size; those that give it use once, few, many or a size class.

clone_size: many; j_call: TRBJ2-5; v_call: TRBV18; d_call: TRBD1; cdr3_length: 15; cdr3_nt: TGTGCCAGCTCACGTGGACAGGGACCGACTGAGACCCAGTACTTC; cdr3_aa: CASSRGQGPTETQYF
clone_size: many; j_call: TRBJ1-5; v_call: TRBV5-1; d_call: TRBD1; cdr3_length: 15; cdr3_nt: TGCGCCAGCAGCGAAGGGACAGGGAGGCCTCAGCCCCAGCATTTT; cdr3_aa: CASSEGTGRPQPQHF
clone_size: many; j_call: TRBJ1-5; v_call: TRBV6-6; d_call: -; cdr3_length: 12; cdr3_nt: TGTGCCAGCAGTTCCCGGTATCAGCCCCAGCATTTT; cdr3_aa: CASSSRYQPQHF
clone_size: many; j_call: TRBJ1-3; v_call: TRBV6-1; d_call: -; cdr3_length: 13; cdr3_nt: TGTGCCAGCAGGACCAGCCCTGGAAACACCATATATTTT; cdr3_aa: CASRTSPGNTIYF
clone_size: many; j_call: TRBJ2-7; v_call: TRBV4-1; d_call: -; cdr3_length: 15; cdr3_nt: TGCGCCAGCAGCCAAGTTAGCGGAAGCTCCTACGAGCAGTACTTC; cdr3_aa: CASSQVSGSSYEQYF
clone_size: many; j_call: TRBJ2-1; v_call: TRBV30; d_call: -; cdr3_length: 14; cdr3_nt: TGTGCCTGTAGAAGCGGGTTTTCCTACAATGAGCAGTTCTTC; cdr3_aa: CACRSGFSYNEQFF
clone_size: many; j_call: TRBJ2-7; v_call: TRBV11-3; d_call: TRBD2; cdr3_length: 14; cdr3_nt: TGTGCCAGCAGCTTAGCCCTAGCGGGATACGAGCAGTACTTC; cdr3_aa: CASSLALAGYEQYF
clone_size: -; j_call: TRBJ2-7; v_call: TRBV20-1; d_call: -; cdr3_length: 14; cdr3_nt: TGCAGTGCTAGACCTGCAGGGAGTAGTTTCGAGCAGTACTTC; cdr3_aa: CSARPAGSSFEQYF
clone_size: -; j_call: TRBJ2-3; v_call: TRBV6-5; d_call: -; cdr3_length: 16; cdr3_nt: TGTGCCAGCAGTTACGCCCGCGCGGGACACGTTGATACGCAGTATTTT; cdr3_aa: CASSYARAGHVDTQYF
clone_size: many; j_call: TRBJ2-3; v_call: TRBV3-1; d_call: -; cdr3_length: 15; cdr3_nt: TGTGCCAGCAGCCAAGACCGGACAGTCAGAGATACGCAGTATTTT; cdr3_aa: CASSQDRTVRDTQYF
clone_size: many; j_call: TRBJ2-3; v_call: TRBV4-1; d_call: -; cdr3_length: 19; cdr3_nt: TGCGCCAGCAGCCAAGACGCCGCCGGGACGCTGGAAAGCACAGATACGCAGTATTTT; cdr3_aa: CASSQDAAGTLESTDTQYF
clone_size: many; j_call: TRBJ2-4; v_call: TRBV7-6; d_call: TRBD1; cdr3_length: 16; cdr3_nt: TGTGCCAGCAGCTTAGCGGGAGGGACAGGGAGGGACATTCAGTACTTC; cdr3_aa: CASSLAGGTGRDIQYF
clone_size: many; j_call: TRBJ2-4; v_call: TRBV2; d_call: TRBD1; cdr3_length: 14; cdr3_nt: TGTGCCAGTCTTCCCGGGACAGGGAGCAACATTCAGTACTTC; cdr3_aa: CASLPGTGSNIQYF
clone_size: many; j_call: TRBJ2-5; v_call: TRBV7-2; d_call: -; cdr3_length: 11; cdr3_nt: TGTGCCAGCAGTTTGGGGGGGGCCCCGGACTTC; cdr3_aa: CASSLGGAPDF
clone_size: -; j_call: TRBJ1-5; v_call: TRBV12-3/TRBV12-4; d_call: -; cdr3_length: 15; cdr3_nt: TGTGCCAGCAGTTTAGAGGGTCTGGAAGGTCAGCCCCAGCATTTT; cdr3_aa: CASSLEGLEGQPQHF
clone_size: many; j_call: TRBJ2-4; v_call: TRBV6-1; d_call: TRBD2; cdr3_length: 17; cdr3_nt: TGTGCCACTAGGACTAGCGGGGGCCCAATAGCCAAAAACATTCAGTACTTC; cdr3_aa: CATRTSGGPIAKNIQYF
clone_size: many; j_call: TRBJ2-5; v_call: TRBV6-2/TRBV6-3; d_call: TRBD2; cdr3_length: 16; cdr3_nt: TGTGCCAGCAAGACTAGCGGGGGGGCCCTGTCAGAGACCCAGTACTTC; cdr3_aa: CASKTSGGALSETQYF
clone_size: many; j_call: TRBJ1-1; v_call: TRBV20-1; d_call: -; cdr3_length: 13; cdr3_nt: TGCAGTGCTAGACCGGACAGAGACGCAGAAGCTTTCTTT; cdr3_aa: CSARPDRDAEAFF
clone_size: -; j_call: TRBJ2-5; v_call: TRBV20-1; d_call: TRBD2; cdr3_length: 15; cdr3_nt: TGCAGTGCTAGAGATCCCCGACTAGCGGGGCAGGACCAGTACTTC; cdr3_aa: CSARDPRLAGQDQYF
clone_size: many; j_call: TRBJ2-1; v_call: TRBV11-3; d_call: -; cdr3_length: 13; cdr3_nt: TGTGCCAGCAGCTTAGTCAGGGCTGGTGAGCAGTTCTTC; cdr3_aa: CASSLVRAGEQFF
clone_size: many; j_call: TRBJ1-5; v_call: TRBV19; d_call: -; cdr3_length: 12; cdr3_nt: TGTGCCAGTAGTATAGATGCAAGGCCCCAGCATTTT; cdr3_aa: CASSIDARPQHF
clone_size: many; j_call: TRBJ1-2; v_call: TRBV4-1; d_call: -; cdr3_length: 16; cdr3_nt: TGCGCCAGCAGCCAAGTCCCAGGCTCGGGTAACTATGGCTACACCTTC; cdr3_aa: CASSQVPGSGNYGYTF
clone_size: many; j_call: TRBJ2-1; v_call: TRBV10-2; d_call: -; cdr3_length: 11; cdr3_nt: TGCGCCAGCAGTGAAATGACAGAGCAGTTCTTC; cdr3_aa: CASSEMTEQFF
clone_size: many; j_call: TRBJ2-3; v_call: TRBV5-1; d_call: -; cdr3_length: 16; cdr3_nt: TGCGCCAGCAGCTCCTTCGCGACAGGCGCCTCAGATACGCAGTATTTT; cdr3_aa: CASSSFATGASDTQYF
clone_size: many; j_call: TRBJ2-5; v_call: TRBV11-2; d_call: TRBD1; cdr3_length: 15; cdr3_nt: TGTGCCAGCAGCTCGGGACAGGGCCGTCAAGAGACCCAGTACTTC; cdr3_aa: CASSSGQGRQETQYF
clone_size: many; j_call: TRBJ2-1; v_call: TRBV27; d_call: TRBD1; cdr3_length: 14; cdr3_nt: TGTGCCAGCACTCGGACAGGGGGGAACAATGAGCAGTTCTTC; cdr3_aa: CASTRTGGNNEQFF
clone_size: many; j_call: TRBJ1-4; v_call: TRBV19; d_call: -; cdr3_length: 15; cdr3_nt: TGTGCCAGTAGTATAGATTGGCGGCTTACGGGGAAACTGTTTTTT; cdr3_aa: CASSIDWRLTGKLFF
clone_size: -; j_call: TRBJ2-7; v_call: TRBV10-1; d_call: TRBD1; cdr3_length: 13; cdr3_nt: TGCGCCAGCAGCCGGGACAGGGCGTACGAGCAGTACTTC; cdr3_aa: CASSRDRAYEQYF
clone_size: many; j_call: TRBJ2-1; v_call: TRBV3-1; d_call: -; cdr3_length: 15; cdr3_nt: TGTGCCAGCAGCCAGGGCCGTGGCCCGGCCCATGAGCAGTTCTTC; cdr3_aa: CASSQGRGPAHEQFF
clone_size: many; j_call: TRBJ1-6; v_call: TRBV4-2; d_call: -; cdr3_length: 13; cdr3_nt: TGTGCCAGCAGCCCCTCGGGGAATTCACCCCTCCACTTT; cdr3_aa: CASSPSGNSPLHF
clone_size: -; j_call: TRBJ2-3; v_call: TRBV29-1; d_call: TRBD2; cdr3_length: 15; cdr3_nt: TGCAGCGTTGAAGTCCTAGCGGGACGCACAGATATGCAGTATTTT; cdr3_aa: CSVEVLAGRTDMQYF
clone_size: many; j_call: TRBJ2-7; v_call: TRBV12-3/TRBV12-4; d_call: TRBD1; cdr3_length: 14; cdr3_nt: TGTGCCAGCAGGTCACGGACAGGGGCCCACGAGCAGTACTTC; cdr3_aa: CASRSRTGAHEQYF
clone_size: many; j_call: TRBJ2-1; v_call: TRBV6-1; d_call: TRBD2; cdr3_length: 21; cdr3_nt: TGTGCCAGCAGTGGGGGGGCTAGCGGGGCCTCGCCCCGGAGCTCCTACAATGAGCAGTTCTTC; cdr3_aa: CASSGGASGASPRSSYNEQFF
clone_size: -; j_call: TRBJ2-5; v_call: TRBV5-5; d_call: -; cdr3_length: 15; cdr3_nt: TGTGCCAGCAGCTTGGTACACACCCCCCAAGAGACCCAGTACTTC; cdr3_aa: CASSLVHTPQETQYF
clone_size: many; j_call: TRBJ2-2; v_call: TRBV27; d_call: TRBD2; cdr3_length: 17; cdr3_nt: TGTGCCAGCAGTGAGACTAGCGAAAAACTAAACACCGGGGAGCTGTTTTTT; cdr3_aa: CASSETSEKLNTGELFF
clone_size: many; j_call: TRBJ2-5; v_call: TRBV5-1; d_call: TRBD2; cdr3_length: 18; cdr3_nt: TGCGCCAGCAGCTTGGATAGTAGCGGGAGGCCCCAACCTGGGACCCAGTACTTC; cdr3_aa: CASSLDSSGRPQPGTQYF
clone_size: many; j_call: TRBJ1-1; v_call: TRBV18; d_call: -; cdr3_length: 16; cdr3_nt: TGTGCCAGCTCACCCCCGAATGGACTTTTGAACACTGAAGCTTTCTTT; cdr3_aa: CASSPPNGLLNTEAFF
clone_size: -; j_call: TRBJ1-1; v_call: TRBV19; d_call: -; cdr3_length: 13; cdr3_nt: TGTGCCAGTAGTATGATGGGGAACACTGAAGCTTTCTTT; cdr3_aa: CASSMMGNTEAFF
clone_size: few; j_call: TRBJ2-1; v_call: TRBV7-9; d_call: -; cdr3_length: 13; cdr3_nt: TGTGCCAGCAGCCCTGAGGCCAGCCGGGAGCAGTTCTTC; cdr3_aa: CASSPEASREQFF
clone_size: few; j_call: TRBJ2-1; v_call: TRBV11-3; d_call: -; cdr3_length: 14; cdr3_nt: TGTGCCAGCAGCCACCCAGACGGACGATTTGAGCAGTTCTTC; cdr3_aa: CASSHPDGRFEQFF
clone_size: many; j_call: TRBJ1-3; v_call: TRBV29-1; d_call: -; cdr3_length: 15; cdr3_nt: TGCAGCGTCTCGACGGTGACCCCCTCTGGAAACACCATATATTTT; cdr3_aa: CSVSTVTPSGNTIYF
clone_size: many; j_call: TRBJ2-6; v_call: TRBV7-2; d_call: -; cdr3_length: 17; cdr3_nt: TGTGCCAGCAGCTTAGCACCAGTCGCCTCTGGGGCCAACGTCCTGACTTTC; cdr3_aa: CASSLAPVASGANVLTF
clone_size: many; j_call: TRBJ1-1; v_call: TRBV15; d_call: -; cdr3_length: 14; cdr3_nt: TGTGCCACCAGCACCATGGACACGAACACTGAAGCTTTCTTT; cdr3_aa: CATSTMDTNTEAFF
clone_size: many; j_call: TRBJ2-3; v_call: TRBV6-2/TRBV6-3; d_call: -; cdr3_length: 15; cdr3_nt: TGTGCCAGCAGTTACGCGGGAAGGGTCCCAGATACGCAGTATTTT; cdr3_aa: CASSYAGRVPDTQYF
clone_size: many; j_call: TRBJ2-7; v_call: TRBV29-1; d_call: -; cdr3_length: 12; cdr3_nt: TGCAGCGTTGAAGTGGCGAGATACGAGCAGTACTTC; cdr3_aa: CSVEVARYEQYF
clone_size: many; j_call: TRBJ2-1; v_call: TRBV10-3; d_call: TRBD2; cdr3_length: 16; cdr3_nt: TGTGCCATCAGTGAGCCGATCCATACTAGCGATCGAGAGCAGTTCTTC; cdr3_aa: CAISEPIHTSDREQFF
clone_size: -; j_call: TRBJ2-7; v_call: TRBV7-9; d_call: TRBD1; cdr3_length: 16; cdr3_nt: TGTGCCAGCCCGCCCAATGGGACAGGGGGCTTTTACGAGCAGTACTTC; cdr3_aa: CASPPNGTGGFYEQYF
clone_size: many; j_call: TRBJ2-3; v_call: TRBV3-1; d_call: -; cdr3_length: 19; cdr3_nt: TGTGCCAGCAGCCACTACACCCTAGGACTAACGGAGAGCACAGATACGCAGTATTTT; cdr3_aa: CASSHYTLGLTESTDTQYF
clone_size: once; j_call: TRBJ1-6; v_call: TRBV7-9; d_call: -; cdr3_length: 12; cdr3_nt: TGTGCCAGCAGCGCCAAGGGTTTACCCCTCCACTTT; cdr3_aa: CASSAKGLPLHF
clone_size: -; j_call: TRBJ2-5; v_call: TRBV18; d_call: -; cdr3_length: 14; cdr3_nt: TGTGCCAGCTCACCAAGCCGGCGAGAAGAGACCCAGTACTTC; cdr3_aa: CASSPSRREETQYF
clone_size: many; j_call: TRBJ1-5; v_call: TRBV6-5; d_call: -; cdr3_length: 13; cdr3_nt: TGTGCCAGCAGTTACGGCAGCCATCAGCCCCAGCATTTT; cdr3_aa: CASSYGSHQPQHF
clone_size: many; j_call: TRBJ2-3; v_call: TRBV10-1; d_call: -; cdr3_length: 13; cdr3_nt: TGCGCCAGCAGCCTGTCACGGACAGATACGCAGTATTTT; cdr3_aa: CASSLSRTDTQYF